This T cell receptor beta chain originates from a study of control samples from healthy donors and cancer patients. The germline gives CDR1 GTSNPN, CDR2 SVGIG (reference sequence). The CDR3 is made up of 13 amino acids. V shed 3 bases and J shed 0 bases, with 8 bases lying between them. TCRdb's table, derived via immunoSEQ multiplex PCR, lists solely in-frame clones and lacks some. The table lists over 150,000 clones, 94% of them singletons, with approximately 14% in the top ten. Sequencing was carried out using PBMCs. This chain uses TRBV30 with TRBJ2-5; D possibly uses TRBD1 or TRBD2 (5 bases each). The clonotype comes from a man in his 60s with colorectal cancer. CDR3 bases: TGTGCCTGGAGCGGGACCTACCAAGAGACCCAGTACTTC. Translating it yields CAWSGTYQETQYF.